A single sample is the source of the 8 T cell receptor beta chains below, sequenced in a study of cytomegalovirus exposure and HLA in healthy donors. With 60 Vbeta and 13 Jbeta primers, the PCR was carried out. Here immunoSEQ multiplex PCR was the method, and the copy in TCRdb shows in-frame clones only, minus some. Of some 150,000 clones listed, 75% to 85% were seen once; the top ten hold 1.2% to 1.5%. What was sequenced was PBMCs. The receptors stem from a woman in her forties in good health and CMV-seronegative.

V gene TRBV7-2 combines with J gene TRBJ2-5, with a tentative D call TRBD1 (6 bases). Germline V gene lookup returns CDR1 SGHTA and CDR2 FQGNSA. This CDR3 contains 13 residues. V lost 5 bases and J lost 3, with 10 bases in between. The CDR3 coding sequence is TGTGCCAGCAGCGTCACAGGGAAAGAGACCCAGTACTTC. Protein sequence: CASSVTGKETQYF. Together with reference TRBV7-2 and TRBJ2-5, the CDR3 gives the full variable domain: GAGVSQSPSNKVTEKGKDVELRCDPISGHTALYWYRQSLGQGLEFLIYFQGNSAPDKSGLPSDRFSAERTGGSVSTLTIQRTQQEDSAVYLCASSVTGKETQYFGPGTRLLVL.

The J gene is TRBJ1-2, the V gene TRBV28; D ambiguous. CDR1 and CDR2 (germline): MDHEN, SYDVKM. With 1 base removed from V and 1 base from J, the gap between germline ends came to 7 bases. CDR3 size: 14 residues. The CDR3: CASSLSGINYGYTF. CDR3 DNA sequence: TGTGCCAGCAGTTTATCGGGGATTAACTATGGCTACACCTTC.

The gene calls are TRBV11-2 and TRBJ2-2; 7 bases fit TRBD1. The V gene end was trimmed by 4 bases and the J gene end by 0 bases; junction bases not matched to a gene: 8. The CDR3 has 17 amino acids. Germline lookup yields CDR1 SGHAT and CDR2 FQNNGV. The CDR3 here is CASSSLIGTANTGELFF. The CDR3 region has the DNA TGTGCCAGCAGCTCCTTAATCGGGACAGCGAACACCGGGGAGCTGTTTTTT.

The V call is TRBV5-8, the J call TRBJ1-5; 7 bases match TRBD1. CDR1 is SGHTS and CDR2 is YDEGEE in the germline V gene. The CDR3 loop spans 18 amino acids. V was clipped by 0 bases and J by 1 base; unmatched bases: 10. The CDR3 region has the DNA TGTGCCAGCAGCTTGGAGCTGGAACAGGGGTTCAGCAATCAGCCCCAGCATTTT. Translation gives CASSLELEQGFSNQPQHF.

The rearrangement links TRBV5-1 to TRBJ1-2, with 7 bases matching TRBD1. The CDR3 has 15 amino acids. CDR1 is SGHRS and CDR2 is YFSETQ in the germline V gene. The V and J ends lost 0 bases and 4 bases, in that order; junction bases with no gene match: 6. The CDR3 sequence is CASSLVGGQSYGYTF. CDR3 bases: TGCGCCAGCAGCTTGGTGGGGGGACAGTCCTATGGCTACACCTTC.

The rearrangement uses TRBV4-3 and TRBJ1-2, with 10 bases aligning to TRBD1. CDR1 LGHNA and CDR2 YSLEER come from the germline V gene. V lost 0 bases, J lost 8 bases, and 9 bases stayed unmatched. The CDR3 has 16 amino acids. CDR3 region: CASSQDWVTGGNGYTF. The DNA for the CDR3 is TGCGCCAGCAGCCAAGATTGGGTGACAGGGGGCAACGGCTACACCTTC.

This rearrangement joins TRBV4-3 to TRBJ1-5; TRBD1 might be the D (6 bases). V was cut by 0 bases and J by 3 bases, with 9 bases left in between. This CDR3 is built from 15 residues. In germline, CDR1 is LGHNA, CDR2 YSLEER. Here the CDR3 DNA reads TGCGCCAGCAGCCAAGATACAGGGTCCAATCAGCCCCAGCATTTT. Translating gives CASSQDTGSNQPQHF.

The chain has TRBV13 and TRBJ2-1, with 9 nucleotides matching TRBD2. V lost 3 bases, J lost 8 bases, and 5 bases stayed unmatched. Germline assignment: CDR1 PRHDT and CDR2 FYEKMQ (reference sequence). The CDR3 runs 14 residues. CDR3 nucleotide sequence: TGTGCCAGCAGCTTCCGCGGGGGGGCCGATGAGCAGTTCTTC. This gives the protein CASSFRGGADEQFF.